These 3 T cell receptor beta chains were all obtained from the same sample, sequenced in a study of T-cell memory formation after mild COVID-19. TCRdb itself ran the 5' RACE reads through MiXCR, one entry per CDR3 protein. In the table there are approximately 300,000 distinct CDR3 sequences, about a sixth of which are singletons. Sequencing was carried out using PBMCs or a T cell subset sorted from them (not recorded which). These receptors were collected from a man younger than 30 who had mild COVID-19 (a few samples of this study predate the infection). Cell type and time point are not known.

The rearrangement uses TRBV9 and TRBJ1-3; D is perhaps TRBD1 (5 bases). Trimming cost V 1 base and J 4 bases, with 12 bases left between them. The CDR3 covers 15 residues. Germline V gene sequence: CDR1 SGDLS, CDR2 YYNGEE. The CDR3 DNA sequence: TGTGCCAGCAGCGTAATGGGGCATCTAGGAAACACCATATATTTT. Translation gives CASSVMGHLGNTIYF.

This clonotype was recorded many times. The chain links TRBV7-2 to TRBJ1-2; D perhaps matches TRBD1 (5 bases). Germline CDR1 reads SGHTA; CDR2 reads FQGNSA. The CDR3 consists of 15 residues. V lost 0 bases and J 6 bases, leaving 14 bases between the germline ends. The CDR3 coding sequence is TGTGCCAGCAGCTTAGCGTTCCGGGGCGAGGATGGCTACACCTTC. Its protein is CASSLAFRGEDGYTF.

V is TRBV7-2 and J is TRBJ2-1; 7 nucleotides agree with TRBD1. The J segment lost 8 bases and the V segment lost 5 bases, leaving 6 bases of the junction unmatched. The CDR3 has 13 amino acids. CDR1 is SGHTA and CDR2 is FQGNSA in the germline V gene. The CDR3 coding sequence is TGTGCCAGCAGCCTCGACAGGGAAGATGAGCAGTTCTTC. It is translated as CASSLDREDEQFF.